Listed below are T cell receptor beta chains from one sample, sequenced in a study of cytomegalovirus exposure and HLA in healthy donors. Sequenced by immunoSEQ multiplex PCR; TCRdb stores in-frame clones only, minus some. The top ten hold around 1.8% of the sample, which has 95,000 to 150,000 clones, 81% seen once. Sample: PBMCs. These receptors all stem from a young man in good health and CMV-seronegative. The CDR3 runs from the conserved cysteine through the conserved F or W. Each record gives: J gene, V gene, D gene, clone size, CDR3 protein, CDR3 DNA. A D gene is named only where the DNA matches it firmly. Where a row states a size, it is once, few, many or the class of an expanded clone; other rows omit it.

TRBJ2-3 TRBV29-1 NA NA CSVDWRKEATDTQYF TGCAGCGTTGATTGGCGAAAAGAGGCCACAGATACGCAGTATTTT
TRBJ1-1 TRBV19 NA NA CASSITGNTEAFF TGTGCCAGTAGTATAACGGGAAACACTGAAGCTTTCTTT
TRBJ2-7 TRBV23-1 NA NA CASSQQTGFSYEQYF TGCGCCAGCAGTCAACAGACAGGATTCTCCTACGAGCAGTACTTC
TRBJ2-7 TRBV19 NA NA CATTNGESYEQYF TGTGCCACCACCAACGGGGAATCCTACGAGCAGTACTTC
TRBJ2-1 TRBV6-6 TRBD1 NA CASSYSTGTGVDEQFF TGTGCCAGCAGTTACTCGACCGGGACAGGGGTAGATGAGCAGTTCTTC
TRBJ2-1 TRBV7-9 TRBD1 NA CARQGAMDNEQFF TGTGCCAGACAGGGGGCAATGGACAATGAGCAGTTCTTC
TRBJ2-5 TRBV6-5 NA NA CASSYRLASQETQYF TGTGCCAGCAGTTACCGCCTAGCAAGTCAAGAGACCCAGTACTTC
TRBJ1-4 TRBV6-6 TRBD1 few CASSYGDRGIEKLFF TGTGCCAGCAGTTACGGGGACAGGGGGATTGAAAAACTGTTTTTT
TRBJ1-5 TRBV18 NA few CASSPRQGMQPQHF TGTGCCAGCTCACCACGTCAGGGAATGCAGCCCCAGCATTTT
TRBJ1-6 TRBV9 TRBD1 NA CASSALGQGTSPLHF TGTGCCAGCAGCGCCCTGGGACAGGGAACCTCACCCCTCCACTTT
TRBJ2-2 TRBV6-4 NA NA CASSVGANTGELFF TGTGCCAGCAGTGTCGGAGCGAACACCGGGGAGCTGTTTTTT
TRBJ2-3 TRBV11-2 TRBD2 NA CASSLGRGGPIDTQYF TGTGCCAGCAGCTTAGGGCGGGGGGGCCCCATTGATACGCAGTATTTT
TRBJ1-1 TRBV4-2 NA NA CASSQDREAFF TGTGCCAGCAGCCAAGACAGGGAAGCTTTCTTT
TRBJ2-3 TRBV5-1 TRBD2 NA CASSFRSGDLADTQYF TGCGCCAGCAGCTTTAGAAGCGGGGATTTGGCAGATACGCAGTATTTT
TRBJ2-5 TRBV9 TRBD2 once CASSVVGSGGTQYF TGTGCCAGCAGCGTAGTGGGTAGCGGGGGGACCCAGTACTTC
TRBJ2-6 TRBV9 NA once CASSVATGANVLTF TGTGCCAGCAGCGTAGCTACTGGGGCCAACGTCCTGACTTTC
TRBJ2-5 TRBV5-6 NA NA CASSSLITGTQYF TGTGCCAGCAGCTCCCTCATCACTGGGACCCAGTACTTC
TRBJ2-7 TRBV7-9 NA NA CASSSQGYEQYF TGTGCCAGCAGCTCGCAGGGGTACGAGCAGTACTTC
TRBJ2-3 TRBV7-2 NA NA CASSLAAGLTDTQYF TGTGCCAGCAGCTTAGCGGCGGGCCTCACAGATACGCAGTATTTT
TRBJ1-5 TRBV29-1 NA NA CSAGGSNQPQHF TGCAGCGCGGGGGGGAGCAATCAGCCCCAGCATTTT
TRBJ2-7 TRBV9 NA NA CASSVAQTYEQYF TGTGCCAGCAGCGTAGCACAGACCTACGAGCAGTACTTC
TRBJ2-1 TRBV2 TRBD2 NA CASRAGRSQFF TGTGCCAGCAGGGCCGGGAGGTCGCAGTTCTTC
TRBJ2-3 TRBV5-1 NA NA CASSIDSGTDTQYF TGCGCCAGCAGCATCGACTCCGGCACAGATACGCAGTATTTT
TRBJ1-1 TRBV2 TRBD1 NA CASSGTGSTEAFF TGTGCCAGCAGCGGGACAGGGAGCACTGAAGCTTTCTTT
TRBJ1-5 TRBV6-5 TRBD1 once CASSLGRGLQPQHF TGTGCCAGCAGTTTGGGCAGGGGGCTACAGCCCCAGCATTTT
TRBJ1-3 TRBV5-1 TRBD1 NA CASSLTTGGSGNTIYF TGCGCCAGCAGCTTGACCACAGGGGGCTCTGGAAACACCATATATTTT
TRBJ1-2 TRBV7-2 TRBD1 NA CASSRQGNGYTF TGTGCCAGCAGCCGACAGGGGAATGGCTACACCTTC
TRBJ1-1 TRBV4-2 TRBD1 NA CASSQMDRANTEAFF TGTGCCAGCAGCCAAATGGACAGGGCGAACACTGAAGCTTTCTTT
TRBJ1-1 TRBV7-9 NA NA CASSPPGVGTEAFF TGTGCCAGCAGCCCCCCGGGGGTAGGGACTGAAGCTTTCTTT
TRBJ1-2 TRBV11-2 NA NA CASSSLTGPANYGYTF TGTGCCAGCAGCTCATTAACAGGCCCAGCTAACTATGGCTACACCTTC
TRBJ1-4 TRBV7-9 NA NA CASSLGSEKLFF TGTGCCAGCAGCTTAGGTTCGGAAAAACTGTTTTTT
TRBJ1-1 TRBV18 NA NA CASSWEANTEAFF TGTGCCAGCTCCTGGGAGGCGAACACTGAAGCTTTCTTT
TRBJ1-1 TRBV28 TRBD1 NA CASSSPTGTEAFF TGTGCCAGCAGTAGCCCGACAGGGACCGAAGCTTTCTTT
TRBJ2-7 TRBV5-3 NA NA CARSTHREFEQYF TGTGCCAGAAGCACACACAGGGAATTCGAGCAGTACTTC
TRBJ2-7 TRBV27 NA NA CASSLVRSSYEQYF TGTGCCAGCAGTTTGGTACGGTCGTCCTACGAGCAGTACTTC
TRBJ2-1 TRBV5-8 TRBD1 NA CASRGQGGNEQFF TGTGCCAGCAGGGGACAGGGCGGGAATGAGCAGTTCTTC
TRBJ2-1 TRBV7-8 NA NA CASSLGGGTTQGPYNEQFF TGTGCCAGCAGCTTGGGTGGCGGAACCACACAGGGCCCCTACAATGAGCAGTTCTTC
TRBJ2-7 TRBV10-2 TRBD1 NA CASSRQGEFHEQYF TGCGCCAGCAGTAGGCAGGGGGAATTCCACGAGCAGTACTTC
TRBJ1-5 TRBV7-9 NA NA CASSSRLLANSNQPQHF TGTGCCAGCAGCTCCCGTTTGTTAGCGAATAGCAATCAGCCCCAGCATTTT
TRBJ2-3 TRBV6-6 NA once CASRDRGLTDTQYF TGTGCCAGCAGAGACCGGGGACTCACAGATACGCAGTATTTT
TRBJ1-2 TRBV14 NA NA CASSQVSGVVDYGYTF TGTGCCAGCAGCCAAGTTTCGGGGGTGGTGGACTATGGCTACACCTTC
TRBJ2-1 TRBV7-3 TRBD2 few CASSPPVSGGADEQFF TGTGCCAGCAGCCCCCCGGTGAGCGGGGGGGCCGATGAGCAGTTCTTC